Listed below are T cell receptor beta chains from one sample, sequenced in a study of CD8 T cells in ankylosing spondylitis. One entry per CDR3 protein, called by TCRdb with MiXCR from the 5' RACE reads. The repertoire has about 360,000 distinct CDR3 sequences, approximately 22% of them found once; the top ten carry around 13%. What was sequenced was blood, either unsorted or a sorted T cell fraction (not recorded which). These receptors all come from a male donor with ankylosing spondylitis or in good health (not recorded which). CDR3s include the opening cysteine and the closing phenylalanine or tryptophan. The D gene is left open where the match is weak. Not every row has a clone size; where given, it reads once, few, many or a size class.

CDR3aa: CSARDDDSTDTQYF
CDR3nt: TGCAGTGCTAGAGATGACGATAGCACAGATACGCAGTATTTT
len: 14
j_gene: TRBJ2-3
d_gene: .
abundance: .
v_gene: TRBV20-1

CDR3aa: CASSQDSVVVDSVSEQYF
CDR3nt: TGCGCCAGCAGCCAAGATAGCGTGGTGGTGGACTCAGTCTCCGAGCAGTACTTC
len: 18
j_gene: TRBJ2-7
d_gene: .
abundance: few
v_gene: TRBV4-1

CDR3aa: CASSESTSNEQFF
CDR3nt: TGCGCCAGCAGTGAGTCGACTTCTAATGAGCAGTTCTTC
len: 13
j_gene: TRBJ2-1
d_gene: .
abundance: .
v_gene: TRBV10-1

CDR3aa: CASSPETGTSNEQFF
CDR3nt: TGTGCCAGCAGCCCGGAGACCGGGACCTCAAATGAGCAGTTCTTC
len: 15
j_gene: TRBJ2-1
d_gene: .
abundance: .
v_gene: TRBV27

CDR3aa: CASSQVGGLQETQYF
CDR3nt: TGCGCCAGCAGCCAGGTAGGGGGGCTCCAAGAGACCCAGTACTTC
len: 15
j_gene: TRBJ2-5
d_gene: .
abundance: few
v_gene: TRBV4-1

CDR3aa: CSAISTGGSNQPQHF
CDR3nt: TGCAGTGCTATATCTACAGGGGGGTCGAATCAGCCCCAGCATTTT
len: 15
j_gene: TRBJ1-5
d_gene: TRBD1
abundance: few
v_gene: TRBV20-1

CDR3aa: CASSFRLATNTGELFF
CDR3nt: TGTGCCAGCAGCTTCCGACTAGCGACGAACACCGGGGAGCTGTTTTTT
len: 16
j_gene: TRBJ2-2
d_gene: TRBD2
abundance: few
v_gene: TRBV5-5

CDR3aa: CARTLGRQGRGQETQYF
CDR3nt: TGTGCCAGGACCCTTGGTCGTCAGGGAAGGGGCCAAGAGACCCAGTACTTC
len: 17
j_gene: TRBJ2-5
d_gene: .
abundance: many
v_gene: TRBV7-9

CDR3aa: CASSEGFGRGPSYNEQFF
CDR3nt: TGTGCCAGCAGCGAGGGGTTCGGGCGGGGCCCCTCCTACAATGAGCAGTTCTTC
len: 18
j_gene: TRBJ2-1
d_gene: .
abundance: .
v_gene: TRBV9

CDR3aa: CASSVGGGIGELFF
CDR3nt: TGTGCCAGCAGCGTAGGGGGCGGGATCGGGGAGCTGTTTTTT
len: 14
j_gene: TRBJ2-2
d_gene: .
abundance: .
v_gene: TRBV9

CDR3aa: CASSLDDKRDLFGNEQFF
CDR3nt: TGTGCCAGCAGCTTAGACGATAAGAGGGACCTCTTCGGCAATGAGCAGTTCTTC
len: 18
j_gene: TRBJ2-1
d_gene: .
abundance: .
v_gene: TRBV7-4

CDR3aa: CASSLEPGMWETQYF
CDR3nt: TGTGCCAGCAGCTTAGAGCCAGGGATGTGGGAGACCCAGTACTTC
len: 15
j_gene: TRBJ2-5
d_gene: .
abundance: few
v_gene: TRBV11-2

CDR3aa: CSVEHNYGYTF
CDR3nt: TGCAGCGTAGAACACAACTATGGCTACACCTTC
len: 11
j_gene: TRBJ1-2
d_gene: .
abundance: .
v_gene: TRBV29-1

CDR3aa: CASSLGTSEAGELFF
CDR3nt: TGTGCCAGCAGTTTGGGGACTAGCGAGGCCGGGGAGCTGTTTTTT
len: 15
j_gene: TRBJ2-2
d_gene: TRBD2
abundance: .
v_gene: TRBV27

CDR3aa: CASSLSIPGKRGF
CDR3nt: TGCGCCAGCAGCCTATCCATACCGGGAAAACGGGGATTT
len: 13
j_gene: TRBJ1-1
d_gene: .
abundance: few
v_gene: TRBV4-1

CDR3aa: CASSLRGEESLSYEQYF
CDR3nt: TGCGCCAGCAGCCTCCGGGGGGAGGAGTCACTCTCCTACGAGCAGTACTTC
len: 17
j_gene: TRBJ2-7
d_gene: TRBD2
abundance: .
v_gene: TRBV4-1

CDR3aa: CSVETGAGTGKLFF
CDR3nt: TGCAGCGTTGAAACGGGGGCAGGGACCGGGAAACTGTTTTTT
len: 14
j_gene: TRBJ1-4
d_gene: .
abundance: .
v_gene: TRBV29-1

CDR3aa: CASSPLAGNSGANVLTF
CDR3nt: TGTGCCAGCAGCCCTCTAGCGGGTAACTCTGGGGCCAACGTCCTGACTTTC
len: 17
j_gene: TRBJ2-6
d_gene: TRBD2
abundance: .
v_gene: TRBV4-2

CDR3aa: CASSPGWPNTEAFF
CDR3nt: TGTGCCAGCAGCCCGGGGTGGCCGAACACTGAAGCTTTCTTT
len: 14
j_gene: TRBJ1-1
d_gene: .
abundance: .
v_gene: TRBV9

CDR3aa: CASSLGLGGWYNEQFF
CDR3nt: TGTGCCAGCAGCTTAGGGTTGGGGGGGTGGTACAATGAGCAGTTCTTC
len: 16
j_gene: TRBJ2-1
d_gene: TRBD2
abundance: .
v_gene: TRBV7-2

CDR3aa: CASSWTGGRDEQFF
CDR3nt: TGTGCCAGCAGCTGGACAGGGGGCCGGGATGAGCAGTTCTTC
len: 14
j_gene: TRBJ2-1
d_gene: TRBD1
abundance: .
v_gene: TRBV5-5

CDR3aa: CASSQDRSGYYEQYF
CDR3nt: TGCGCCAGCAGCCAAGACAGGTCAGGGTACTACGAGCAGTACTTC
len: 15
j_gene: TRBJ2-7
d_gene: .
abundance: .
v_gene: TRBV4-1

CDR3aa: CASSLGRPGGNNEQYF
CDR3nt: TGTGCCAGCAGCTTAGGACGGCCAGGGGGAAACAACGAGCAGTACTTC
len: 16
j_gene: TRBJ2-7
d_gene: TRBD1
abundance: .
v_gene: TRBV7-9

CDR3aa: CASSDAGGTEAFF
CDR3nt: TGCGCCAGCAGTGACGCGGGGGGCACTGAAGCTTTCTTT
len: 13
j_gene: TRBJ1-1
d_gene: .
abundance: many
v_gene: TRBV10-2

CDR3aa: CASSPTTEGGLEQFF
CDR3nt: TGCGCCAGCAGCCCGACGACAGAGGGGGGGCTTGAGCAGTTCTTC
len: 15
j_gene: TRBJ2-1
d_gene: .
abundance: .
v_gene: TRBV4-1

CDR3aa: CASSQGGMEAFF
CDR3nt: TGCGCCAGCAGCCAAGGGGGAATGGAAGCTTTCTTT
len: 12
j_gene: TRBJ1-1
d_gene: .
abundance: few
v_gene: TRBV4-1

CDR3aa: CSASGGQAPAEQFF
CDR3nt: TGCAGTGCTAGTGGGGGACAGGCGCCCGCTGAGCAGTTCTTC
len: 14
j_gene: TRBJ2-1
d_gene: TRBD1
abundance: few
v_gene: TRBV20-1

CDR3aa: CASSYSGRVYGYTF
CDR3nt: TGTGCCAGCAGCTATTCGGGGAGAGTATATGGCTACACCTTC
len: 14
j_gene: TRBJ1-2
d_gene: .
abundance: few
v_gene: TRBV2

CDR3aa: CASSLPLQGYEQYF
CDR3nt: TGTGCCAGCAGCTTACCCCTCCAGGGCTACGAGCAGTACTTC
len: 14
j_gene: TRBJ2-7
d_gene: .
abundance: few
v_gene: TRBV7-9

CDR3aa: CASSLASGGIYEQYF
CDR3nt: TGTGCCAGCAGCCTGGCTAGCGGGGGAATCTACGAGCAGTACTTC
len: 15
j_gene: TRBJ2-7
d_gene: TRBD2
abundance: .
v_gene: TRBV12-3/TRBV12-4

CDR3aa: CRSGDYAETQYF
CDR3nt: TGTAGAAGCGGGGATTACGCAGAGACCCAGTACTTC
len: 12
j_gene: TRBJ2-5
d_gene: TRBD2
abundance: .
v_gene: TRBV6-2/TRBV6-3

CDR3aa: CASSEGQGGSQETQYF
CDR3nt: TGTGCCTCGTCCGAGGGACAGGGAGGGTCACAAGAGACCCAGTACTTC
len: 16
j_gene: TRBJ2-5
d_gene: TRBD1
abundance: few
v_gene: TRBV19

CDR3aa: CASSLEATGTGENGYTF
CDR3nt: TGTGCCAGCAGCTTAGAAGCGACCGGGACAGGGGAGAATGGCTACACCTTC
len: 17
j_gene: TRBJ1-2
d_gene: TRBD1
abundance: .
v_gene: TRBV7-6

CDR3aa: CASNYPIRGTNTGELFF
CDR3nt: TGTGCCAGCAACTACCCTATTCGGGGGACCAACACCGGGGAGCTGTTTTTT
len: 17
j_gene: TRBJ2-2
d_gene: .
abundance: many
v_gene: TRBV7-9

CDR3aa: CASNSRGTSYEQYF
CDR3nt: TGTGCCAGCAATAGTAGGGGAACATCCTACGAGCAGTACTTC
len: 14
j_gene: TRBJ2-7
d_gene: .
abundance: .
v_gene: TRBV28

CDR3aa: CATSDPTGGRGLINEQFF
CDR3nt: TGTGCCACCAGTGATCCCACCGGTGGTAGGGGGCTTATAAATGAGCAGTTCTTC
len: 18
j_gene: TRBJ2-1
d_gene: TRBD1
abundance: .
v_gene: TRBV24-1

CDR3aa: CSAPGGVSKNIQYF
CDR3nt: TGCAGTGCTCCCGGCGGGGTGTCCAAAAACATTCAGTACTTC
len: 14
j_gene: TRBJ2-4
d_gene: .
abundance: few
v_gene: TRBV20-1

CDR3aa: CASSGRGMEEQFF
CDR3nt: TGTGCCAGCAGTGGGAGGGGCATGGAGGAGCAGTTCTTC
len: 13
j_gene: TRBJ2-1
d_gene: TRBD2
abundance: .
v_gene: TRBV5-6

CDR3aa: CSAGGGASSYEQYF
CDR3nt: TGCAGCGCCGGAGGGGGGGCTAGCTCCTACGAGCAGTACTTC
len: 14
j_gene: TRBJ2-7
d_gene: .
abundance: many
v_gene: TRBV29-1

CDR3aa: CASPNEGDGNYEQYF
CDR3nt: TGCGCCAGCCCCAACGAGGGGGACGGGAACTACGAGCAGTACTTC
len: 15
j_gene: TRBJ2-7
d_gene: .
abundance: few
v_gene: TRBV5-1

CDR3aa: CASSETGSLYNEQFF
CDR3nt: TGTGCCAGCAGTGAGACAGGAAGTCTTTACAATGAGCAGTTCTTC
len: 15
j_gene: TRBJ2-1
d_gene: .
abundance: .
v_gene: TRBV7-9

CDR3aa: CSVELAGVVSYNEQFF
CDR3nt: TGCAGCGTTGAACTAGCGGGGGTAGTGTCCTACAATGAGCAGTTCTTC
len: 16
j_gene: TRBJ2-1
d_gene: TRBD2
abundance: .
v_gene: TRBV29-1

CDR3aa: CSAEQSYGYTF
CDR3nt: TGCAGCGCCGAACAGAGTTATGGCTACACCTTC
len: 11
j_gene: TRBJ1-2
d_gene: .
abundance: .
v_gene: TRBV29-1

CDR3aa: CASSQRKSPLSYNEQFF
CDR3nt: TGTGCCAGCAGCCAACGTAAAAGTCCCCTCTCCTACAATGAGCAGTTCTTC
len: 17
j_gene: TRBJ2-1
d_gene: .
abundance: few
v_gene: TRBV14

CDR3aa: CCARGWTEGVRSYEQYF
CDR3nt: TGCTGTGCTAGAGGGTGGACTGAGGGGGTTCGCTCCTACGAGCAGTACTTC
len: 17
j_gene: TRBJ2-7
d_gene: .
abundance: .
v_gene: TRBV20-1

CDR3aa: CASRVEPIDSYNEQFF
CDR3nt: TGTGCCAGCAGAGTGGAACCCATCGACTCCTACAATGAGCAGTTCTTC
len: 16
j_gene: TRBJ2-1
d_gene: .
abundance: .
v_gene: TRBV2

CDR3aa: CASSQSRDQPQHF
CDR3nt: TGCGCCAGCAGCCAGTCCAGGGATCAGCCCCAGCATTTT
len: 13
j_gene: TRBJ1-5
d_gene: .
abundance: .
v_gene: TRBV4-1

CDR3aa: CSARPLGSGGASTDTQYF
CDR3nt: TGCAGTGCTAGACCCCTCGGTAGCGGGGGGGCCAGTACAGATACGCAGTATTTT
len: 18
j_gene: TRBJ2-3
d_gene: TRBD2
abundance: few
v_gene: TRBV20-1

CDR3aa: CASSQGRGTAYEQYF
CDR3nt: TGCGCCAGCAGCCAAGGGCGGGGAACGGCCTACGAGCAGTACTTC
len: 15
j_gene: TRBJ2-7
d_gene: .
abundance: .
v_gene: TRBV4-1

CDR3aa: CASSSDLAGGLSSYNEQFF
CDR3nt: TGTGCCAGCAGTTCTGACTTAGCGGGGGGCCTAAGCTCCTACAATGAGCAGTTCTTC
len: 19
j_gene: TRBJ2-1
d_gene: TRBD2
abundance: few
v_gene: TRBV28

CDR3aa: CSAESSYEQYF
CDR3nt: TGCAGCGCAGAAAGCTCCTACGAGCAGTACTTC
len: 11
j_gene: TRBJ2-7
d_gene: .
abundance: few
v_gene: TRBV29-1

CDR3aa: CASSFRGSVNQPQHF
CDR3nt: TGTGCCAGCAGTTTTCGGGGCTCTGTCAATCAGCCCCAGCATTTT
len: 15
j_gene: TRBJ1-5
d_gene: .
abundance: .
v_gene: TRBV12-3/TRBV12-4

CDR3aa: CASSLEQELNTEAFF
CDR3nt: TGTGCCAGCAGTTTGGAACAGGAGCTGAACACTGAAGCTTTCTTT
len: 15
j_gene: TRBJ1-1
d_gene: .
abundance: .
v_gene: TRBV28

CDR3aa: CASSLLAGGPVFGNEQFF
CDR3nt: TGTGCCAGCAGTTTATTAGCGGGGGGGCCAGTGTTCGGCAATGAGCAGTTCTTC
len: 18
j_gene: TRBJ2-1
d_gene: TRBD2
abundance: .
v_gene: TRBV27

CDR3aa: CAWTSGVPGNEQFF
CDR3nt: TGTGCCTGGACTAGCGGGGTGCCGGGGAATGAGCAGTTCTTC
len: 14
j_gene: TRBJ2-1
d_gene: TRBD2
abundance: .
v_gene: TRBV30